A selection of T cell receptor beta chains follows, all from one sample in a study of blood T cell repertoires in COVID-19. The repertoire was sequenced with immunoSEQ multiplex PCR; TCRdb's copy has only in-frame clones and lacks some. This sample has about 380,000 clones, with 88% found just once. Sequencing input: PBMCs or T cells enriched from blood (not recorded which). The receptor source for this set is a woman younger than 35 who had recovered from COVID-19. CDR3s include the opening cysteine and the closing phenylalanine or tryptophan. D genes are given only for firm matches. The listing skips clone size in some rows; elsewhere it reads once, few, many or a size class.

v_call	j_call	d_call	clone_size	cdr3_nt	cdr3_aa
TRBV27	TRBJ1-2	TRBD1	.	TGTGCCAGCAGTCTACGACAGGGTCGAACTAACTATGGCTACACCTTC	CASSLRQGRTNYGYTF
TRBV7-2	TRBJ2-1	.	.	TGTGCCAGCGGCTCCTCTAGCGTTAGTGAGCAGTTCTTC	CASGSSSVSEQFF
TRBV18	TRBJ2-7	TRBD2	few	TGTGCCAGCTCACCCCCGGGACTAGCGGGGGGGCTGGACGAGCAGTACTTC	CASSPPGLAGGLDEQYF
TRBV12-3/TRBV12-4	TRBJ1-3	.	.	TGTGCCAGTGTACCGGGTCACGGAAACACCATATATTTT	CASVPGHGNTIYF
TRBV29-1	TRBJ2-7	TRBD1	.	TGTAGCACCGAATTACAGGGGATTGGAAGACGAGCAGTCTTC	CSTELQGIGRRAVF
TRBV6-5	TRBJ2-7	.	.	TGTGCCAGCAGGGGGTTGGACAGCCCATACTACGAGCAGTACTTC	CASRGLDSPYYEQYF
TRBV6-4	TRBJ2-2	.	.	TGTGCCAGCATGCCCGACAGGCTCACCGGGGAGCTGTTTTTT	CASMPDRLTGELFF
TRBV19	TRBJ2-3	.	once	TGTGCCAGTAGTTTCGGACAGCCAGATACGCAGTATTTT	CASSFGQPDTQYF
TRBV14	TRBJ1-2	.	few	TGTGCCAGCAGCCAAGATCACAGGGTGAATGGCTACACCTTC	CASSQDHRVNGYTF
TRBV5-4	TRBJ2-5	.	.	TGTGCCAGCAGTAAGGACGGGGAAGAGACCCAGTACTTC	CASSKDGEETQYF
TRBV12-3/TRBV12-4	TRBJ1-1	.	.	TGTGCCAGCAGTTTTTTGCAGGTCGAAGCTTTCTTT	CASSFLQVEAFF
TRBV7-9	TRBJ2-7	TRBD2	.	TGTGCCAGCACTAGCGGAGACTCCTACGAGCAGTACTTC	CASTSGDSYEQYF
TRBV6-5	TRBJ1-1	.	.	TGTGCCAGCAGTTACTCGAGGGATTTGAACACTGAAGCTTTCTTT	CASSYSRDLNTEAFF
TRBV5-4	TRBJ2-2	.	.	TGTGCCAGCAGCTTGCTGGGCTTACAGGTGGCCGGGGAGCTGTTTTTT	CASSLLGLQVAGELFF
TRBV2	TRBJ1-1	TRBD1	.	TGTGCCAGCAGTTCAACAGGGGAAACTGAAGCTTTCTTT	CASSSTGETEAFF
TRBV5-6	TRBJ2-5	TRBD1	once	TGTGCCAGCAGCCCCGACAGGGGAGGAGAGACCCAGTACTTC	CASSPDRGGETQYF